This TCR beta chain was retrieved from a study of blood T cell repertoires in COVID-19. Study as a whole: Material from acute and convalescent COVID-19 was sourced from the United States, Italy and Spain. The cDNA or gDNA used as material had been derived from T cells, B-cell-depleted T cells, or PBMCs.

In the study's own analysis: Estimates of nucleated cell counts were drawn from the amplification of reference gene primers. The protocol was immunoSEQ multiplex PCR, while the TCRdb copy is restricted to in-frame clones and leaves out a portion. D and trimming were read from the DNA, whereas the V and J calls and clone size are those reported in that table. The table lists approximately 130,000 clones, around four fifths of them singletons. The V and J ends lost 5 bases and 10 bases respectively, with 18 bases between them. The germline V gene has CDR1 MNHEY and CDR2 SVGAGI. The CDR3 is made up of 15 amino acids.

The V and J genes are TRBV6-5 and TRBJ1-6; D gene uncertain. The receptor's source is a human donor in a cohort sampled during active COVID-19. Material for sequencing was peripheral blood. CDR3 coding DNA: TGTGCCAGCAGTACCCGGCCGAGGGAGAGGTCACCCCTCCACTTT. Protein sequence: CASSTRPRERSPLHF.